This T cell receptor (beta chain) is from a study of T cells expressing NK-cell markers (dated by TCRdb to the early 2020s). Context from the whole study: Eight donors provided sorted CD3+CD56+NKG2C+, CD3+CD56+NKG2C- and CD3+CD56-NKG2C+ T-cell subsets, whose TCR beta-chain repertoires were profiled. Among the eight sequenced donors, seven were HCMV-seropositive and one was HCMV-seronegative. Randomly selected healthy volunteers, three men and five women, were used as the eight sequenced donors. Sequencing of the libraries produced 2 x 150 bp reads on Illumina HiSeq 2000/2500, MiSeq or NextSeq.

The germline V gene yields MNHEY for CDR1 and SVGAGI for CDR2. The CDR3 holds 15 amino acids from the cysteine to the phenylalanine. The nucleotide record is missing. HCMV-specific IgG was detected in serum with a commercial ELISA kit to determine HCMV serostatus. Peripheral blood mononuclear cells were isolated from blood by Ficoll density gradient centrifugation. As concerns this clonotype: Its antigen target is currently unknown.

Sequencing instrument: Illumina HiSeq 2000. The TCR beta cDNA libraries were made using 5'RACE template switching, a step that added both a universal primer site and unique molecular identifiers. cDNA synthesis was primed from the TCR beta constant segment and was followed by two successive PCR amplification steps. As for how the authors treated the data: MIGEC handled demultiplexing of the reads and grouping by UMI, while MiTCR was used to assemble and quantify clonotypes. Only TCR cDNA sequences supported by at least two reads were kept to exclude erroneous sequences. Downstream repertoire analysis used the tcR package, and clonotypes were matched across fractions by CDR3 nucleotide sequence plus V segment. VDJmatch was used to annotate antigen specificity against VDJdb, with one amino acid substitution in CDR3 permitted. The reads were reprocessed in TCRdb, with one entry per CDR3 protein sequence and no accompanying DNA. For this entry, the V and J calls and clone size follow TCRdb and not the study's own pipeline. The sample's records list about 550,000 distinct CDR3 sequences. Approximately 4% of the sample goes to the ten largest clones.

General findings and caveats noted by the study authors: Whether the expanded NKG2C-expressing T cell clones were specific for HCMV antigens was left unclear. Those dominant clonotypes were again the most abundant among CD3+CD56-NKG2C+ cells in several donors, at about 28.3-65%. For 5 or 6 donors, the dominant CD3+CD56+NKG2C+ clonotypes were among the top 10 CD8+ clonotypes and accounted for about 1.0-7.0% of CD8+ T cells.

The rearrangement combines TRBV6-5 with TRBJ1-6. The origin of this receptor is a man between 18 and 35 years old in good health. Donor details come from another sample of the same person, matched by shared clones. Sequencing was done on a sample of blood T cells: a sorted CD56 or NKG2C T cell subset, CD4+ or CD8+ T cells, or bulk PBMC T cells (not recorded which). The CDR3 here reads CASSYDPLGNSPLHF.